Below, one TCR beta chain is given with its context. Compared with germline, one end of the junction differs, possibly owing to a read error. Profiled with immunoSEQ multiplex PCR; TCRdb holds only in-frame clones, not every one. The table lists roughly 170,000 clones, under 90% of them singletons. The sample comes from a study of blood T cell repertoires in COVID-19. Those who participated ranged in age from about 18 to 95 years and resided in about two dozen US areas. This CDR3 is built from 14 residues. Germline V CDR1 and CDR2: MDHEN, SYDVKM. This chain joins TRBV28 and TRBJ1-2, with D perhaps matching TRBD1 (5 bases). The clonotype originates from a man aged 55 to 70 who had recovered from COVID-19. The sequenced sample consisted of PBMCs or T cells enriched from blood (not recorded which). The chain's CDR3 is CVSSFSGTGDGYTF. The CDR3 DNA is TGTGTCAGCAGTTTCTCCGGGACTGGAGATGGCTACACCTTC.